This TCR beta chain was sequenced for a study of shared clonotypes between healthy human individuals. About the study: Per donor, three plates held CD4 naive cells, three held CD4 memory, two held CD8 naive and one held CD8 memory.

V was pared by 0 bases and J by 9 bases, with 13 bases between. Per germline, CDR1 SGHRS and CDR2 YFSETQ. This CDR3 region has 15 residues. Healthy HIV-negative adults without recent acute infections or vaccinations served as donors. It was across several immunoSEQ plates that each subset's genomic DNA was evenly split. The protocol was immunoSEQ multiplex PCR, while the TCRdb copy is restricted to in-frame clones and leaves out a portion. The sample lists under 850,000 clones, 72% occurring once. Sequenced: memory CD4+ T cells sorted from blood. Subset denoted: CD45RA-negative fraction. The clonotype originates from a woman aged 30 to 39 in good health. The rearrangement links TRBV5-1 to TRBJ1-6; D not certain. The chain's CDR3 is CASSLGTVLGSPLHF. CDR3 nucleotides: TGCGCCAGCAGCTTGGGGACGGTCCTCGGTTCACCCCTCCACTTT.